The clone carrying this TCR beta chain appeared many times. TCRdb reassembled clones from the PCR reads with MiXCR. The sample lists over 25,000 clones; roughly 10% were seen once. Per the germline V gene, CDR1 is MDHEN and CDR2 is SYDVKM. The CDR3 contains 15 residues. The V end lost 5 bases, the J end lost 3 bases, and 14 bases lay between the germline ends. This sample was taken from a study of metastatic and nonmetastatic thyroid tumors. Background on the study: Malignant thyroid and benign thyroid patients provided blood and tumor or nodule tissue whose repertoires were compared.

Patients were all untreated before their thyroid surgery. The sample was blood. The clonotype was recovered from a female donor with papillary thyroid cancer or a benign thyroid nodule (not recorded which). Some clones in this sample may be carry-over from other donors' samples. The V and J genes are TRBV28 and TRBJ2-1, with D possibly TRBD2 on 6 matching bases. The CDR3, as DNA: TGTGCCAGCAGTCCAATAGCGGATGTCTACAATGAGCAGTTCTTC. The encoded protein is CASSPIADVYNEQFF.